These 21 T cell receptor beta chains share one sample of origin, sequenced in a study of blood T cells in healthy people across ages. Primed by a sample-barcoded 5' primer and a J-beta primer mix, a second PCR proceeded for about 6 to 11 cycles. TCRdb re-called the 5' RACE reads with MiXCR, one entry per CDR3 protein. The sample records 1.5 million to 1.9 million distinct CDR3 sequences, roughly 43% being singletons. What was sequenced was blood. Receptors originate from a woman younger than 30 in good health.

V and J are TRBV10-3 and TRBJ2-3; tentatively, D is TRBD1 (6 bases). Trimming left V 6 bases short and J 0 bases short, with 16 bases between. Per germline, CDR1 ENHRY and CDR2 SYGVKD. The CDR3 has 16 residues. Here the CDR3 DNA reads TGTGCCATCAGCCCCCTTTCACAGGGCAGCACAGATACGCAGTATTTT. Translation gives CAISPLSQGSTDTQYF.

The CDR3 bases are TGTGCCAGCAGCCGCGGGACTAGCGGGAGTTTGTCTTACGGTGAGCAGTTCTTC. Translating gives CASSRGTSGSLSYGEQFF. The chain has TRBV14 and TRBJ2-1; 14 bases map to TRBD2. CDR3 length equals 18 residues. Trimming removed 4 bases from V and 9 bases from J; junction bases left unmatched: 14. The germline CDR1 and CDR2 sequences are SGHDN and FVKESK.

This chain uses TRBV12-3 or TRBV12-4 with TRBJ1-1; 11 positions agree with TRBD1. V gave up 4 bases and J gave up 11 bases; unmatched junction bases: 6. This CDR3 has 13 residues. The CDR3 bases are TGTGCCAGCAGTTCCGGGACAGGGGGGTTGGCTTTCTTT. It specifies CASSSGTGGLAFF.

This sequence joins TRBV6-5 and TRBJ2-1, with TRBD2 matching 8 bases. V lost 6 bases to trimming and J lost 0 bases; unmatched junction nucleotides: 10. This CDR3 has 17 residues. CDR1 MNHEY and CDR2 SVGAGI come from the germline V gene. CDR3 nucleotides: TGTGCCAGCAGACTAGCCGGGACTAGAAGCTCCTACAATGAGCAGTTCTTC. It translates to CASRLAGTRSSYNEQFF.

As for this clonotype: A much larger clonotype is one base distant, so this may be a read error. V usage is TRBV20-1 and J usage is TRBJ1-1, with D possibly matching TRBD1 (5 bases). Per the germline V gene, CDR1 is DFQATT and CDR2 is SNEGSKA (reference sequence). CDR3 length equals 12 residues. The ends were cut back, 3 bases at V and 4 bases at J, with 9 bases in the middle. CDR3 amino acids: CSASRGITEAFF. The CDR3 coding sequence is TGCAGTGCTAGTCGGGGGATCACTGAAGCTTTCTTT.

The rearrangement links TRBV2 to TRBJ2-3; D gene ambiguous. Germline CDR1 and CDR2: SNHLY and FYNNEI. The CDR3 is 16 residues long. Trimming took off 8 bases at V and 0 bases at J, with 18 bases between the two ends. CDR3 amino acids: CASFPIGLVSTDTQYF. CDR3 sequence (DNA): TGTGCCAGCTTTCCGATCGGCCTCGTTAGCACAGATACGCAGTATTTT.

V usage is TRBV3-1 and J usage is TRBJ2-1, with 9 bases identical to TRBD1. Germline trimming cut 2 bases from V and 7 bases from J; bases unmatched to any gene: 3. In germline, CDR1 is LGHDT, CDR2 YNNKEL (reference sequence). This CDR3 region has 14 residues. Written as DNA, the CDR3 is TGTGCCAGCAGCCAAACAGGGGGCCGAAATGAGCAGTTCTTC. It translates to CASSQTGGRNEQFF.

The rearrangement joins TRBV7-2 to TRBJ1-2; D unresolved. Germline lookup yields CDR1 SGHTA and CDR2 FQGNSA. This CDR3 comprises 15 residues. The V and J ends lost 1 base and 8 bases respectively, with 17 bases between them. CDR3 coding DNA: TGTGCCAGCAGCTTAGGTTTAGGACTGAGTTCGGGCTACACCTTC. As protein: CASSLGLGLSSGYTF.

The chain links TRBV20-1 to TRBJ1-4, with D possibly TRBD1 on 5 matching bases. The ends were cut back, 6 bases at V and 10 bases at J, with 18 bases in the middle. This CDR3 spans 13 amino acids. CDR1 DFQATT and CDR2 SNEGSKA come from the germline V gene (reference sequence). In nucleotides, the CDR3 is TGCAGTGCCCCGGACAAGGGGAGAGGAAAACTGTTTTTT. This codes for CSAPDKGRGKLFF.

This clonotype was counted at least ten times. V usage is TRBV5-1 and J usage is TRBJ2-7; a weak D match, TRBD1 (5 bases). The CDR3 is 14 residues long. CDR1 is SGHRS and CDR2 is YFSETQ in the germline V gene. Trimming took 4 bases from V and 5 from J, leaving 16 bases between them. CDR3 loop: CASSQQEPRDEQYF. In DNA, the CDR3 is TGCGCCAGCAGCCAACAGGAGCCTAGGGACGAGCAGTACTTC.

The chain carries TRBV12-3 or TRBV12-4 and TRBJ1-1; 8 bases align to TRBD1. This CDR3 spans 17 amino acids. V lost 4 bases and J lost 5; bases outside the gene matches: 15. CDR3 residues: CASSSLRTGTGGTEAFF. The CDR3 DNA reads TGTGCCAGCAGTTCGCTGAGAACCGGGACAGGAGGTACTGAAGCTTTCTTT.

This CDR3 is CSARDYREHEQFF. In DNA form, the CDR3 reads TGCAGTGCTAGAGATTACAGGGAACATGAGCAGTTCTTC. V usage is TRBV20-1 and J usage is TRBJ2-1; possible D gene TRBD1, 6 bases. The CDR3 length is 13 residues. The germline gives CDR1 DFQATT, CDR2 SNEGSKA (reference sequence). V was clipped by 0 bases and J by 8 bases, with 11 bases between them.

This clonotype showed up just a few times. The chain uses TRBV6-6 and TRBJ1-6; D remains unclear. The V gene's germline CDR1 is MNHNY and CDR2 SVGAGI (reference sequence). The V and J ends lost 8 bases and 4 bases respectively, with 18 bases between them. The CDR3 totals 16 residues. The CDR3 region has the DNA TGTGCCAGCCTAGTGGCGGACGGTATATATAATTCACCCCTCCACTTT. Encoded protein: CASLVADGIYNSPLHF.

V usage is TRBV4-3 and J usage is TRBJ2-1, with 8 bases identical to TRBD2. Germline CDR1 and CDR2: LGHNA and YSLEER. The V and J ends lost 4 bases and 12 bases, in that order; junction bases with no gene match: 8. The CDR3 runs to 13 residues. CDR3 residues: CASSPGLGTRQFF. The CDR3 nucleotides are TGCGCCAGCAGCCCAGGCTTGGGGACTAGGCAGTTCTTC.

This clonotype was observed at least ten times. The chain joins TRBV27 to TRBJ2-3; D possibly corresponds to TRBD2 (5 bases). The germline gives CDR1 MNHEY, CDR2 SMNVEV (reference sequence). The CDR3 covers 14 residues. With 6 bases removed from V and 0 bases from J, the gap between germline ends came to 10 bases. The CDR3, as DNA: TGTGCCAGCAGCTTTCTAGCTAGCACAGATACGCAGTATTTT. It encodes CASSFLASTDTQYF.

The gene calls are TRBV6-5 and TRBJ2-7, with TRBD1 matching 12 bases. The germline gives CDR1 MNHEY, CDR2 SVGAGI. The junction had 6 bases not matched to a gene; V was cut back by 3 bases and J by 6 bases. This CDR3 comprises 15 residues. DNA for the CDR3: TGTGCCAGCAGTTATGCGGGACAGGGGGCCTCCGAGCAGTACTTC. It codes for CASSYAGQGASEQYF.

This chain joins TRBV6-6 and TRBJ1-2, with D uncertain. The V end lost 3 bases, the J end lost 8 bases, and 13 bases lay between the germline ends. CDR1 MNHNY and CDR2 SVGAGI come from the germline V gene (reference sequence). CDR3 length: 13 amino acids. CDR3 region: CASSYSATRGYTF. The CDR3 nucleotides are TGTGCCAGCAGTTATAGCGCAACACGAGGCTACACCTTC.

The chain couples TRBV5-1 to TRBJ1-6; no clear D. The CDR3 consists of 13 residues. V gave up 0 bases and J gave up 10 bases, with 8 bases separating them. Germline V gene sequence: CDR1 SGHRS, CDR2 YFSETQ. CDR3 amino acids: CASSLDIRSPLHF. In nucleotides, the CDR3 is TGCGCCAGCAGCTTGGATATACGATCACCCCTCCACTTT.

V and J are TRBV29-1 and TRBJ1-1; D is possibly TRBD1 (5 bases). CDR1 SQVTM and CDR2 ANQGSEA come from the germline V gene. V gave up 3 bases and J gave up 0 bases, with 11 bases separating them. This CDR3 contains 14 residues. The CDR3 nucleotides read TGCAGCGTTGATATATCAGGGTTGAACACTGAAGCTTTCTTT. This gives the protein CSVDISGLNTEAFF. Full variable domain (missing parts from reference TRBV29-1 and TRBJ1-1): SAVISQKPSRDICQRGTSLTIQCQVDSQVTMMFWYRQQPGQSLTLIATANQGSEATYESGFVIDKFPISRPNLTFSTLTVSNMSPEDSSIYLCSVDISGLNTEAFFGQGTRLTVV.

The chain links TRBV4-1 to TRBJ2-5; D may correspond to TRBD1 or TRBD2 (5 bases each). Germline V CDR1 and CDR2: MGHRA, YSYEKL. This CDR3 has 13 amino acids. Trimming shortened V by 0 bases and J by 11 bases, and 13 bases separated the two germline ends. The CDR3 nucleotides are TGCGCCAGCAGCCAAGATCGTCTGGGGGAGCAGTACTTC. Its translation: CASSQDRLGEQYF.

The V gene is TRBV6-5, the J gene TRBJ2-5; D remains unclear. CDR1 and CDR2 from the germline V gene are MNHEY and SVGAGI. The CDR3 has 12 amino acids. V dropped 2 bases and J dropped 3 bases, with 4 bases sitting between them. The CDR3 nucleotides are TGTGCCAGCAGTTACGGGAAAGAGACCCAGTACTTC. Translated: CASSYGKETQYF.